This T cell receptor (beta chain) derives from a study of T cell responses to AZD1222 COVID-19 vaccine. This clone was detected once. What it binds is not known. The data were produced by immunoSEQ multiplex PCR, yet TCRdb's version contains in-frame clones alone and is incomplete. This table has 200,000 to 250,000 clones, under 95% appearing once. Whole-study results and caveats: No repertoire was sampled before or during the peak T cell response, only after it. Just five or six AZD1222 recipients were seropositive at baseline. White British people made up most donors, females outnumbered males, and clonal diversity was possibly underestimated. Nearly half of spike-specific TCRs reportedly target variant regions that are unmutated in the B.1.351 and B.1.1.7 variants.

CDR3 length equals 15 residues. With 3 bases clipped from V and 6 bases from J, the junction kept 10 bases outside the gene matches. Per germline, CDR1 KGHSH and CDR2 LQKENI. This clonotype was sampled from an adult in good health. Sequences were derived from peripheral blood, sampled on day 0 of MenACWY control vaccination. The chain combines TRBV18 with TRBJ1-1, with 7 nucleotides matching TRBD1. The CDR3 protein is CASSPLGRGNAEAFF. CDR3 nucleotide sequence: TGTGCCAGCTCACCCCTCGGCAGGGGGAATGCTGAAGCTTTCTTT.